This entry lists 5 T cell receptor beta chains sequenced from one sample in a study of shared clonotypes between healthy human individuals. Profiled with immunoSEQ multiplex PCR; TCRdb holds only in-frame clones, not every one. This table holds approximately 980,000 clones, less than 85% found once. Material: memory CD4+ T cells sorted from blood. Indicated subset: CD45RA-negative fraction. The source is a man aged 18 to 30 in good health.

V and J are TRBV6-5 and TRBJ2-7; 12 bases match TRBD2. The CDR3 covers 15 residues. V lost 4 bases to trimming and J lost 3 bases; unmatched junction nucleotides: 4. Per the germline V gene, CDR1 is MNHEY and CDR2 is SVGAGI. The CDR3 sequence is CASSSRGLAGYEQYF. CDR3 DNA sequence: TGTGCCAGCAGTTCACGGGGACTAGCGGGCTACGAGCAGTACTTC.

The chain's CDR3 is CASSEGWGISPLHF. The DNA for the CDR3 is TGTGCCAGCAGTGAAGGGTGGGGAATCTCACCCCTCCACTTT. The chain combines TRBV2 with TRBJ1-6; the D is unclear. The CDR3 extends over 14 amino acids. Trimming took 1 base from V and 10 from J, leaving 11 bases between them. Germline V CDR1 and CDR2: SNHLY, FYNNEI.

The gene calls are TRBV15 and TRBJ1-2, with D possibly matching TRBD1 (5 bases). V gave up 1 base and J gave up 7 bases, with 16 bases separating them. CDR1 LNHNV and CDR2 YYDKDF come from the germline V gene (reference sequence). This CDR3 contains 15 residues. CDR3 nucleotides: TGTGCCACCAGCAGAGTCATGGGGGACTTCAGTGGCTACACCTTC. As protein: CATSRVMGDFSGYTF.

This clone appeared a single time. This chain connects TRBV7-3 to TRBJ2-3; tentative D call: TRBD1 (6 bases). Deletions cut 5 bases from V and 6 bases from J, with 12 bases between. The CDR3 length is 13 residues. The germline V gene encodes CDR1 SGHTA and CDR2 FQGTGA. CDR3 region: CASSLGGSDTQYF. In nucleotides, the CDR3 is TGTGCCAGCAGCCTAGGGGGATCGGATACGCAGTATTTT.

There are many counts of this clone. This chain joins TRBV7-9 and TRBJ1-2; perhaps TRBD1 as D (5 bases). CDR3 length equals 15 residues. The V gene lost 1 base and the J gene lost 8 bases, with 17 bases spanning the gap. Germline V CDR1 and CDR2: SEHNR, FQNEAQ (reference sequence). The CDR3 DNA sequence: TGTGCCAGCAGCTTAGATTCAGGGAACGGGCCAGGCTACACCTTC. This codes for CASSLDSGNGPGYTF.